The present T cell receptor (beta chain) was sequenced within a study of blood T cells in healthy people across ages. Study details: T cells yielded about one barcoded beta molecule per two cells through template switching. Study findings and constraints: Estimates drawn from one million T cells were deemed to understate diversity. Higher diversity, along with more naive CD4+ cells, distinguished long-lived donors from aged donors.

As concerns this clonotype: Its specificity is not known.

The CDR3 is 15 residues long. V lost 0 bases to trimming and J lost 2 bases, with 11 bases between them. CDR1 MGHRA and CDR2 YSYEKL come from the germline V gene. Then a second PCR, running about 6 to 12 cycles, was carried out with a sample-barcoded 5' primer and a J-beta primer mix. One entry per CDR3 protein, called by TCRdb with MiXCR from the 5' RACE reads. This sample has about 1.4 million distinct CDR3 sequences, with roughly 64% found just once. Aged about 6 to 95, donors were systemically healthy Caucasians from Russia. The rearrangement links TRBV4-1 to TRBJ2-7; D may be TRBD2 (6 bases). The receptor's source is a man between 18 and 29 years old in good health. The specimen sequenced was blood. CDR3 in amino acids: CASSQELAPAYEQYF. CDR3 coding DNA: TGCGCCAGCAGCCAAGAGCTAGCGCCCGCCTACGAGCAGTACTTC.